This TCR beta chain was found in a study of CD8+CD57+ T cells in acquired aplastic anemia. Study-wide background: The average for DNA from sorted CD4+ and CD8+ cells was approximately 3.2 ug. CD4+ reads averaged about 11 million in healthy donors. The study's findings and limits: Patients and healthy controls showed no significant CD8+ Simpson's diversity difference. Patients shared twenty-nine CD8+ CDR3 sequences with controls.

The table lists this clonotype with many counts. Its specificity is not known. Genomic DNA served as template for TCR beta VDJ and CDR3 profiling. TCRdb recomputed calls from the reads with MiXCR, one row per CDR3 protein. The sample records fewer than 150,000 distinct CDR3 sequences, 48% being singletons. CDR3 length: 15 residues. Germline V CDR1 and CDR2: DFQATT, SNEGSKA (reference sequence). V was pared by 0 bases and J by 7 bases, with 7 bases of the junction left unmatched. The sequenced sample was sorted CD4+, CD8+, or CD8+CD57+ T cells (not recorded which) from PBMCs. The rearrangement links TRBV20-1 to TRBJ2-1; 9 bases are a match to TRBD1. The origin of this receptor is a human donor in good health, serving as a control. In DNA form, the CDR3 reads TGCAGTGCTAGAGAGATACAGGGGGCGCGAAATGAGCAGTTCTTC. Amino acid sequence: CSAREIQGARNEQFF.